These T cell receptor beta chains were read from a single sample in a study of blood T cell repertoires in COVID-19. Sequencing used immunoSEQ multiplex PCR; TCRdb keeps in-frame clones, though not all of them. The repertoire holds approximately 130,000 clones, approximately 90% seen once, with 6% to 8.5% in the top ten. The source material was peripheral blood. Every receptor here comes from a man aged 50-59 years with acute or convalescent COVID-19. The CDR3 runs from the conserved cysteine through the conserved F or W. Fields, in order: D gene, V gene, clone size, J gene, CDR3 DNA, CDR3 protein. D genes are given only for firm matches. A row's size may be missing; if present it is once, few, many or a size class.

.,TRBV5-1,.,TRBJ2-7,TGCGCCAGCCACCAGACTAGTGGGTATTCCTACGAGCAGTACTTC,CASHQTSGYSYEQYF
.,TRBV5-1,.,TRBJ1-1,TGCGCCAGCAGCACTACAGGGAACACTGAAGCTTTCTTT,CASSTTGNTEAFF
.,TRBV6-5,.,TRBJ2-5,TGTGCCAGCAGTCGGACAAGGGCCCCTCAAGAGACCCAGTACTTC,CASSRTRAPQETQYF
TRBD1,TRBV10-3,.,TRBJ1-2,TGTGCCATCAGTGACACAGGGGTCCGCTATGGCTACACCTTC,CAISDTGVRYGYTF
.,TRBV7-2,few,TRBJ1-1,TGTGCCAGCAGCTTATATCGTGGGCAGGGAAACACTGAAGCTTTCTTT,CASSLYRGQGNTEAFF
TRBD1,TRBV7-9,.,TRBJ1-4,TGTGCCAGCAGCTCCCAGACAGGGGGGACTAATGAAAAACTGTTTTTT,CASSSQTGGTNEKLFF
.,TRBV7-2,once,TRBJ1-6,TGTGCCAGCAGCTTAGTCTCCTCCTCACCCCTCCACTTT,CASSLVSSSPLHF
TRBD1,TRBV4-3,once,TRBJ1-3,TGCGCCAGCAGCCAAGATTTGGGACAGGGGTCTGGAAACACCATATATTTT,CASSQDLGQGSGNTIYF
TRBD1,TRBV5-5,.,TRBJ2-1,TGTGCCAGCAGCTCCCGGGACAGTCACTACAATGAGCAGTTCTTC,CASSSRDSHYNEQFF
TRBD2,TRBV7-9,.,TRBJ2-3,TGTGCCAGCAGCTTAGACCTAGCGGGATCAGATACGCAGTATTTT,CASSLDLAGSDTQYF
TRBD1,TRBV9,.,TRBJ1-2,TGTGCCAGCAGCGTAGCCCCGGGACAGGGGGATGGCTACACCTTC,CASSVAPGQGDGYTF
TRBD2,TRBV19,.,TRBJ2-2,TGTGCCAGTAGTATCAAGCGGGAGACCACCGGGGAGCTGTTTTTT,CASSIKRETTGELFF
TRBD1,TRBV11-3,.,TRBJ1-5,TGTGCCAGCAGCTTAGAGGGGACAGCACTTAGCAATCAGCCCCAGCATTTT,CASSLEGTALSNQPQHF
.,TRBV5-6,.,TRBJ2-7,TGTGCCAGCAGCCAACAGGGTTACGAGCAGTACTTC,CASSQQGYEQYF
.,TRBV29-1,.,TRBJ2-1,TGCAGCGTTGAACAGGACATCGCGGATGAGCAGTTCTTC,CSVEQDIADEQFF
.,TRBV7-9,.,TRBJ1-2,TGTGCCAGCAGCTCCGGGGATTATGGCTACACCTTC,CASSSGDYGYTF
.,TRBV7-2,.,TRBJ1-6,TGTGCCAGCAGCCCCCGGGGGGGCGTCAATAATTCACCCCTCCACTTT,CASSPRGGVNNSPLHF
TRBD1,TRBV7-8,.,TRBJ1-1,TGTGCCAGCACCTTCAACGGACAGGGCGGGACTGAAGCTTTCTTT,CASTFNGQGGTEAFF
TRBD2,TRBV7-6,.,TRBJ2-5,TGTGCCAGCAGCTTAAGTGTAGCGGGAGAGCGAGAGACCCAGTACTTC,CASSLSVAGERETQYF
TRBD1,TRBV7-9,.,TRBJ1-5,TGTGCCAGCAGCACTCAGACAGGGGGCTTAGAGCATCAGCCCCAGCATTTT,CASSTQTGGLEHQPQHF
TRBD1,TRBV5-1,once,TRBJ2-1,TGCGCCAGCAGCTTGGGGTTAGGACAGGGTTACAATGAGCAGTTCTTC,CASSLGLGQGYNEQFF
TRBD1,TRBV7-2,.,TRBJ1-3,TGTGCCAGCAGCTTAAACCCCACAGGGGGCTCAGGAAACACCATATATTTT,CASSLNPTGGSGNTIYF
TRBD1,TRBV20-1,few,TRBJ1-2,TGCAGTGCTAGTCATTCACAGGGGGCGGGCGGCTACACCTTC,CSASHSQGAGGYTF